This T cell receptor (beta chain) was documented in a study of neoadjuvant anti-PD-1 for oral cavity cancer. Libraries were prepared by immunoSEQ multiplex PCR; TCRdb keeps only in-frame clonotypes and omits some of them. The sample includes around 17,000 clones, 55% to 75% of them seen just once. CDR3 length: 14 amino acids. The V and J ends lost 8 bases and 3 bases, in that order; junction bases with no gene match: 8. Germline CDR1 and CDR2: SNHLY and FYNNEI. The receptor was isolated from a person between 40 and 80 years old with oral cavity squamous cell carcinoma. Sequencing used PBMCs, obtained before nivolumab (anti-PD-1) treatment. J is TRBJ2-7 and V is TRBV2; 9 positions agree with TRBD1. The CDR3 region has the DNA TGTGCCAGCTCGGAGGGACAGGGAGACTACGAGCAGTACTTC. Protein sequence: CASSEGQGDYEQYF. The variable domain in full, completed from reference TRBV2 and TRBJ2-7, reads EPEVTQTPSHQVTQMGQEVILRCVPISNHLYFYWYRQILGQKVEFLVSFYNNEISEKSEIFDDQFSVERPDGSNFTLKIRSTKLEDSAMYFCASSEGQGDYEQYFGPGTRLTVT.